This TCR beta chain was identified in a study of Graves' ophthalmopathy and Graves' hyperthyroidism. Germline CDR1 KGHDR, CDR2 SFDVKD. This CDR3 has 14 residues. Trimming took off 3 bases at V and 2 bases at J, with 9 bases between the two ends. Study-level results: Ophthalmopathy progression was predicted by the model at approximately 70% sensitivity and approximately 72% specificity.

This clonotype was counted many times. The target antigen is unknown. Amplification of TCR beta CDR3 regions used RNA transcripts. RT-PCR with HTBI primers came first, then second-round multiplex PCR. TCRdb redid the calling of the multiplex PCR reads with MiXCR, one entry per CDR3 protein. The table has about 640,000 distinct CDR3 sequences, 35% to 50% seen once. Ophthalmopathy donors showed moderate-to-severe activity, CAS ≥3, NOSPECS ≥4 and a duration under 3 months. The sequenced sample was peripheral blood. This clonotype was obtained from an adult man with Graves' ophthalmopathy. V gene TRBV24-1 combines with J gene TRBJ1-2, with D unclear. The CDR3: CATSDETANYGYTF. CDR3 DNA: TGTGCCACCAGTGATGAGACCGCCAACTATGGCTACACCTTC.